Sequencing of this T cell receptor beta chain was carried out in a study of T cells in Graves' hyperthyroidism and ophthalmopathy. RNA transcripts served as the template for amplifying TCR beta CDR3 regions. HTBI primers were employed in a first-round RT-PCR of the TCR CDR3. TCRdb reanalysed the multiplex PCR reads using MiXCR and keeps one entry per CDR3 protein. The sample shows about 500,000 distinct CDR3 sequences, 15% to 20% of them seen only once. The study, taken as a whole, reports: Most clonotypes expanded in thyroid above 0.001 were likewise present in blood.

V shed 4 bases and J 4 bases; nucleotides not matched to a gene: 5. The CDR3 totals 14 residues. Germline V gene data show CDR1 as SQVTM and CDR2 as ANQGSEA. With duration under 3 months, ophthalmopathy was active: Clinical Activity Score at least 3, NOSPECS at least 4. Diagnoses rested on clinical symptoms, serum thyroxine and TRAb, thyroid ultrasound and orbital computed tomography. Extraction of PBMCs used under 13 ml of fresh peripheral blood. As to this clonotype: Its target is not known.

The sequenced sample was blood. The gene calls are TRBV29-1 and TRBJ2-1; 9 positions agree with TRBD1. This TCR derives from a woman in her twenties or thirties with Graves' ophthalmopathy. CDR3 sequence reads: CSVAGTGSYNEQFF. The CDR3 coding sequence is TGCAGCGTTGCCGGGACAGGGAGTTACAATGAGCAGTTCTTC.